A single sample is the source of the 14 T cell receptor beta chains below, sequenced in a study of T cell clones after liver transplantation. Here immunoSEQ multiplex PCR was the method, and the copy in TCRdb shows in-frame clones only, minus some. The table includes under 130,000 clones, under 90% detected once. Source: CD4+ T cells from blood, taken about 50 months after liver transplant. These receptors all stem from a human patient who received a liver transplant. Among the T cells, some may be from the graft donor.

This clone showed up just a few times. The gene calls are TRBV9 and TRBJ2-5; D call uncertain. CDR3 size: 15 residues. Germline V CDR1 and CDR2: SGDLS, YYNGEE. V dropped 0 bases and J dropped 4 bases, with 13 bases sitting between them. CDR3 coding DNA: TGTGCCAGCAGCGTAGAGAATGGTCGAGTAGAGACCCAGTACTTC. It yields the protein CASSVENGRVETQYF.

The gene calls are TRBV7-9 and TRBJ1-3; D might be TRBD1 (5 bases). CDR3 length equals 14 residues. Trimming shortened V by 3 bases and J by 0 bases, and 6 bases separated the two germline ends. CDR1 is SEHNR and CDR2 is FQNEAQ in the germline V gene (reference sequence). CDR3 in amino acids: CASSLGTSGNTIYF. The CDR3, as DNA: TGTGCCAGCAGCTTGGGGACCTCTGGAAACACCATATATTTT.

The V call is TRBV7-9, the J call TRBJ2-1; D not certain. The length of the CDR3 is 13 residues. CDR1 is SEHNR, CDR2 FQNEAQ, per germline (reference sequence). V lost 1 base and J 5 bases, leaving 6 bases between the germline ends. The DNA of the CDR3 is TGTGCCAGCAGCTTAGGCGTAAACAATGAGCAGTTCTTC. This gives the protein CASSLGVNNEQFF.

The V and J genes are TRBV7-9 and TRBJ2-6; D gene unclear. The CDR3 contains 16 residues. Trimming took 3 bases from V and 4 from J, leaving 13 bases between them. CDR1 and CDR2 from the germline V gene are SEHNR and FQNEAQ (reference sequence). In nucleotides, the CDR3 is TGTGCCAGCAGCTTCTCAAGAGGACGGGGGGCCAACGTCCTGACTTTC. This encodes CASSFSRGRGANVLTF. The full variable domain, its missing parts supplied by reference TRBV7-9 and TRBJ2-6, is DTGVSQNPRHKITKRGQNVTFRCDPISEHNRLYWYRQTLGQGPEFLTYFQNEAQLEKSRLLSDRFSAERPKGSFSTLEIQRTEQGDSAMYLCASSFSRGRGANVLTFGAGSRLTVL.

The chain uses TRBV6-1 and TRBJ1-5, with a tentative D call TRBD1 (5 bases). Trimming pared 2 bases from V and 10 bases from J, leaving 6 bases between. The CDR3 runs to 11 residues. Germline V CDR1 and CDR2: MNHNS, SASEGT. The CDR3 DNA is TGTGCCAGCAGTGAAAGGGGTCCCCAGCATTTT. It translates to CASSERGPQHF.

J is TRBJ1-5 and V is TRBV2; unclear D gene. The CDR3 runs to 13 residues. Trimming took 3 bases from V and 11 from J, leaving 14 bases between them. Per germline, CDR1 SNHLY and CDR2 FYNNEI. As DNA, the CDR3 is TGTGCCAGCAGTGATCATAAGGGTAGGACCCAGCATTTT. Protein sequence: CASSDHKGRTQHF.

The chain carries TRBV19 and TRBJ2-7, with 8 bases aligning to TRBD1. This CDR3 is 14 amino acids long. The junction had 4 bases not matched to a gene; V was cut back by 2 bases and J by 4 bases. CDR1 is LNHDA and CDR2 is SQIVND in the germline V gene (reference sequence). This chain's CDR3 is CASSIRQGAYEQYF. Written as DNA, the CDR3 is TGTGCCAGTAGTATAAGGCAGGGGGCTTACGAGCAGTACTTC.

The chain joins TRBV27 to TRBJ2-7; 8 nucleotides line up with TRBD2. With 10 bases clipped from V and 2 bases from J, the junction kept 10 bases outside the gene matches. Germline lookup yields CDR1 MNHEY and CDR2 SMNVEV (reference sequence). The CDR3 length is 14 residues. The CDR3: CATQRTSLTYEQYF. CDR3 DNA: TGTGCCACCCAACGGACTAGCTTGACCTACGAGCAGTACTTC.

The chain has TRBV10-3 and TRBJ1-1, with D maybe TRBD1 (5 bases). The CDR3 contains 14 residues. The ends were cut back, 4 bases at V and 1 base at J, with 10 bases in the middle. Per germline, CDR1 ENHRY and CDR2 SYGVKD. For the CDR3, the DNA is TGTGCCATCAGTGTTTTGGGGGAGAACACTGAAGCTTTCTTT. It codes for CAISVLGENTEAFF.

The count of this clone is one. The genes are TRBV30 and TRBJ2-2; D may be TRBD1 (5 bases). The V gene's germline CDR1 is GTSNPN and CDR2 SVGIG (reference sequence). Trimming cost V 3 bases and J 7 bases, with 24 bases left between them. The CDR3 has 17 amino acids. Here the CDR3 DNA reads TGTGCCTGGAGCATAAGGGGCCCCCTAGGTCTCGGCGGGGAGCTGTTTTTT. It is translated as CAWSIRGPLGLGGELFF.

The chain recombines TRBV5-1 with TRBJ2-1; 10 positions match TRBD2. The germline V gene encodes CDR1 SGHRS and CDR2 YFSETQ. This CDR3 region has 15 residues. The J segment lost 6 bases and the V segment lost 4 bases, leaving 7 bases of the junction unmatched. As DNA, the CDR3 is TGCGCCAGCAGCAGAGAAGCGGGAGGGTTCAATGAGCAGTTCTTC. It codes for CASSREAGGFNEQFF.

The rearrangement joins TRBV7-8 to TRBJ1-1, with a tentative D call TRBD1 (5 bases). This CDR3 is 16 amino acids long. Germline V gives CDR1 SGHVS, CDR2 FQNEAQ. Trimming removed 4 bases at V and 1 base at J, with 16 bases between. The CDR3 bases are TGTGCCAGCAGCTACGGCCTGAGGGGTCGGAACACTGAAGCTTTCTTT. Translation gives CASSYGLRGRNTEAFF.

The chain joins TRBV6-4 to TRBJ2-2; 10 nucleotides line up with TRBD1. There are 17 residues in the CDR3. Unmatched junction bases numbered 7, after V lost 3 bases and J lost 3 bases. Germline V CDR1 and CDR2: MRHNA, SNTAGT. The CDR3 loop reads CASSEQGQGLHTGELFF. As DNA, the CDR3 is TGTGCCAGCAGTGAACAGGGACAGGGGTTGCACACCGGGGAGCTGTTTTTT.

V is TRBV6-1 and J is TRBJ2-4; 9 nucleotides agree with TRBD1. Unmatched junction bases numbered 10, after V lost 4 bases and J lost 6 bases. Germline values: CDR1 MNHNS, CDR2 SASEGT. The CDR3 has 16 amino acids. Written as DNA, the CDR3 is TGTGCCAGCAGTGGTCGACAGGGGGATACTGGAAACATTCAGTACTTC. This codes for CASSGRQGDTGNIQYF.